This entry lists 18 T cell receptor beta chains sequenced from one sample in a study of shared clonotypes between healthy human individuals. TCRdb keeps only in-frame clones here, not all; method: immunoSEQ multiplex PCR. Found here are roughly 2.2 million clones, approximately 95% of them singletons; the top ten hold about 0.39%. Sequencing was performed on naive CD4+ T cells from PBMCs. The subset denotes: CD45RA+ positively selected. These receptors all come from a man younger than 30 in good health. Some clones in this sample may be carry-over from other donors' samples.

The chain is built from TRBV29-1 and TRBJ1-1; D not certain. The CDR3 length is 14 residues. CDR1 SQVTM and CDR2 ANQGSEA come from the germline V gene. Trimming stripped 4 bases from V and 6 bases from J, with 18 bases between. DNA for the CDR3: TGCAGCGTTGGAATCCCAGGAGAGGAGTCTGAAGCTTTCTTT. Protein product: CSVGIPGEESEAFF.

The V gene is TRBV18, the J gene TRBJ1-2; D is ambiguous. CDR3 size: 14 residues. V was trimmed by 2 bases and J by 4 bases, leaving 11 bases between them. The germline gives CDR1 KGHSH, CDR2 LQKENI. In DNA form, the CDR3 reads TGTGCCAGCTCACCAGGGAAGGTTGGCTATGGCTACACCTTC. Protein sequence: CASSPGKVGYGYTF.

This chain links TRBV2 with TRBJ1-3, with D perhaps matching TRBD1 (5 bases). V was shortened by 2 bases and J by 11 bases, with 19 bases between the two germline ends. The CDR3 runs 15 residues. In germline, CDR1 is SNHLY, CDR2 FYNNEI. The DNA of the CDR3 is TGTGCCAGCAGTGAATATCTAGGGGCAATTGAGGCCATATATTTT. Translated, it gives CASSEYLGAIEAIYF. The entire variable domain, with the rest obtained from reference TRBV2 and TRBJ1-3, is as follows: EPEVTQTPSHQVTQMGQEVILRCVPISNHLYFYWYRQILGQKVEFLVSFYNNEISEKSEIFDDQFSVERPDGSNFTLKIRSTKLEDSAMYFCASSEYLGAIEAIYFGEGSWLTVV.

V gene TRBV5-1 combines with J gene TRBJ2-5; D could derive from TRBD1 or TRBD2 (5 bases each). The CDR3 loop spans 13 amino acids. Germline V lookup: CDR1 SGHRS, CDR2 YFSETQ. The V and J ends lost 4 bases and 2 bases respectively, with 9 bases between them. CDR3 coding DNA: TGCGCCAGCAGCGGGGACGGTCAAGAGACCCAGTACTTC. It codes for CASSGDGQETQYF.

The V and J genes are TRBV18 and TRBJ2-5; D is unclear. Germline CDR1 reads KGHSH; CDR2 reads LQKENI. The CDR3 sequence is 12 residues long. Trimming cost V 5 bases and J 5 bases, with 9 bases left between them. Written as DNA, the CDR3 is TGTGCCAGCTCAGGGCAGTTTGAGACCCAGTACTTC. Encoded protein: CASSGQFETQYF.

As for this clone: The same CDR3 can be traced to other DNA sequences in this sample. The rearrangement uses TRBV2 and TRBJ2-1; D unclear. This CDR3 region has 11 residues. Germline CDR1 and CDR2: SNHLY and FYNNEI. The V end was cut by 6 bases, the J end by 6 bases, with 6 bases between. In DNA form, the CDR3 reads TGTGCCAGCAGCGCCCGCAATGAGCAGTTCTTC. It translates to CASSARNEQFF.

The chain couples TRBV4-1 to TRBJ2-3, with D maybe TRBD2 (6 bases). CDR1 is MGHRA and CDR2 is YSYEKL in the germline V gene. The CDR3 totals 18 residues. V lost 3 bases and J 6 bases, leaving 25 bases between the germline ends. CDR3 in DNA: TGCGCCAGCAGCCACCCTGGAGGGGACGGTAAGAAGGGGGATACGCAGTATTTT. Protein product: CASSHPGGDGKKGDTQYF.

The rearrangement uses TRBV5-1 and TRBJ2-3; 8 nucleotides match TRBD2. CDR3 length: 15 amino acids. CDR1 is SGHRS and CDR2 is YFSETQ in the germline V gene. V shed 1 base and J 2 bases; nucleotides not matched to a gene: 3. The CDR3 loop reads CASSLIAGPTDTQYF. CDR3 in DNA: TGCGCCAGCAGCTTGATAGCGGGACCCACAGATACGCAGTATTTT.

This clone occurred once. V and J are TRBV5-1 and TRBJ2-1, with TRBD2 identical over 7 bases. Losses at the gene ends were 3 bases for V and 10 bases for J; bases not matched to a gene: 16. This CDR3 has 16 residues. CDR1 SGHRS and CDR2 YFSETQ come from the germline V gene. The CDR3 sequence is CASSWGPGLTPSEQFF. CDR3 coding DNA: TGCGCCAGCAGCTGGGGACCGGGACTAACTCCATCGGAGCAGTTCTTC.

This clone has only one observation. The V call is TRBV7-2, the J call TRBJ2-2; the match to TRBD2 covers 7 bases. J gave up 3 bases and V 5 bases, and 3 bases lay outside the gene matches. In germline, CDR1 is SGHTA, CDR2 FQGNSA. This CDR3 region has 14 residues. CDR3 amino acids: CASSLGGYTGELFF. CDR3 DNA: TGTGCCAGCAGCCTGGGGGGGTACACCGGGGAGCTGTTTTTT.

The chain is built from TRBV9 and TRBJ2-1, with TRBD2 matching 16 bases. Germline V gives CDR1 SGDLS, CDR2 YYNGEE. CDR3 length: 17 residues. V lost 4 bases, J lost 13 bases, and 14 bases stayed unmatched. CDR3 in amino acids: CASSLQPGTSGRATQFF. In DNA, the CDR3 is TGTGCCAGCAGCCTCCAACCGGGGACTAGCGGGAGGGCCACCCAGTTCTTC.

The CDR3 bases are TGTGCCAGCAGCTTGGAAAGGACTAGCGGGAGCAAGCAGTACTTC. It codes for CASSLERTSGSKQYF. V is TRBV5-4 and J is TRBJ2-7, with 13 bases lining up with TRBD2. V shed 0 bases and J 8 bases; nucleotides not matched to a gene: 5. From germline, CDR1 is SGHNT and CDR2 YYREEE (reference sequence). CDR3 length: 15 amino acids.

Turning to this clone: Other DNA variants within this sample encode the same CDR3. The rearrangement links TRBV5-1 to TRBJ2-1; perhaps TRBD2 as D (6 bases). V dropped 0 bases and J dropped 2 bases, with 9 bases sitting between them. Germline V gene sequence: CDR1 SGHRS, CDR2 YFSETQ. This CDR3 spans 15 amino acids. The CDR3: CASSLEGGTYNEQFF. The CDR3 DNA reads TGCGCCAGCAGCTTGGAAGGAGGGACCTACAATGAGCAGTTCTTC.

This clone was counted between two and nine times. The chain recombines TRBV29-1 with TRBJ1-1; 9 bases match TRBD1. With 6 bases clipped from V and 5 bases from J, the junction kept 7 bases outside the gene matches. Germline V gene lookup returns CDR1 SQVTM and CDR2 ANQGSEA. The CDR3 extends over 13 amino acids. Here the CDR3 reads CSVLRDRETEAFF. CDR3 coding DNA: TGCAGCGTGCTACGGGACAGGGAGACTGAAGCTTTCTTT.

The rearrangement uses TRBV5-1 and TRBJ2-7; maybe TRBD1 (5 bases). Trimming took 0 bases from V and 3 from J, leaving 10 bases between them. The CDR3 spans 14 residues. Germline CDR1 SGHRS, CDR2 YFSETQ. The CDR3 bases are TGCGCCAGCAGCTTGGGACAGATGATCTACGAGCAGTACTTC. It specifies CASSLGQMIYEQYF.

In its sample, this clone was seen a few times. The sample has other DNA sequences that encode this CDR3 too. The gene calls are TRBV5-1 and TRBJ2-7; D unresolved. V dropped 0 bases and J dropped 2 bases, with 9 bases sitting between them. CDR3 length equals 14 residues. Germline CDR1 SGHRS, CDR2 YFSETQ. The CDR3 is CASSLAGGTYEQYF. CDR3 nucleotides: TGCGCCAGCAGCTTGGCCGGCGGAACCTACGAGCAGTACTTC.

As to this clone: This specimen includes other DNA sequences encoding the same CDR3. This sequence joins TRBV18 and TRBJ2-5; D remains unclear. The CDR3 consists of 12 residues. Germline-derived CDR1 and CDR2 are KGHSH and LQKENI. V lost 3 bases to trimming and J lost 2 bases, with 4 bases between them. The DNA of the CDR3 is TGTGCCAGCTCACCGCGGCAAGAGACCCAGTACTTC. Protein product: CASSPRQETQYF.

This clone showed up just a few times. The chain employs TRBV30 and TRBJ1-1; D is ambiguous. The germline CDR1 and CDR2 sequences are GTSNPN and SVGIG (reference sequence). The V and J ends lost 4 bases and 6 bases respectively, with 18 bases between them. The CDR3 totals 14 residues. CDR3 in amino acids: CAWTHVGPAAEAFF. CDR3 sequence (DNA): TGTGCCTGGACTCACGTGGGCCCGGCTGCTGAAGCTTTCTTT.